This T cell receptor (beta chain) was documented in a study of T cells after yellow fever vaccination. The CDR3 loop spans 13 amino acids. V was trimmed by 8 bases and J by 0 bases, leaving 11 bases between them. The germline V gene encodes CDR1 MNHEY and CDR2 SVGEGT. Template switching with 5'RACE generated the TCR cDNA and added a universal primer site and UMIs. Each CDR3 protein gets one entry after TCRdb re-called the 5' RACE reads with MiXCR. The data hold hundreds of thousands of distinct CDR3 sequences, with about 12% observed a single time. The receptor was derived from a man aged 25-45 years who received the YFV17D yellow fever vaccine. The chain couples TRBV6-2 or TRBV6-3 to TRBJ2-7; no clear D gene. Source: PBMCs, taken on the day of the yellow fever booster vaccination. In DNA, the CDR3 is TGTGCCAGCCAAGGGCAGAGCTCCTACGAGCAGTACTTC. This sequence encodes CASQGQSSYEQYF.